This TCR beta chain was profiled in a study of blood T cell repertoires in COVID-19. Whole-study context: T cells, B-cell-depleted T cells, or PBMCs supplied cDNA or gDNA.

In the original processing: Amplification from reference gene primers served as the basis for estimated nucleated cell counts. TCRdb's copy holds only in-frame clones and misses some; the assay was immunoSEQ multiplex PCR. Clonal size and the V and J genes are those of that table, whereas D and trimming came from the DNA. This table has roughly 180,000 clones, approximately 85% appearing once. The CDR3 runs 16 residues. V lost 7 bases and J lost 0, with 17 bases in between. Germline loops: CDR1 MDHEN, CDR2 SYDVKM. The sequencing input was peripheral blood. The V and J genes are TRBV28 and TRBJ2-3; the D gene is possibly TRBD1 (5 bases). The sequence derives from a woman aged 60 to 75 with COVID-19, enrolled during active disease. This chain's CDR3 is CASTSPRVLSTDTQYF. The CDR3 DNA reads TGTGCCAGCACTTCCCCCAGGGTCTTAAGCACAGATACGCAGTATTTT. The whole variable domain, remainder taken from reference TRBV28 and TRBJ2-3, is DVKVTQSSRYLVKRTGEKVFLECVQDMDHENMFWYRQDPGLGLRLIYFSYDVKMKEKGDIPEGYSVSREKKERFSLILESASTNQTSMYLCASTSPRVLSTDTQYFGPGTRLTVL.